These 2 T cell receptor beta chains came from one sample sequenced in a study of blood T cell repertoires in COVID-19. Only in-frame clones appear in the TCRdb table, and some are missing; sequencing was by immunoSEQ multiplex PCR. The repertoire holds 400,000 or so clones, with around 91% as singletons. The sample comprised PBMCs or T cells enriched from blood (not recorded which). Receptors were obtained from a young man who had recovered from COVID-19.

This chain uses TRBV7-6 with TRBJ1-1; 9 bases line up with TRBD1. Germline CDR1 and CDR2: SGHVS and FNYEAQ. V shed 5 bases, J shed 6 bases, and the junction held 4 bases outside the gene matches. This CDR3 is built from 13 residues. CDR3 nucleotide sequence: TGTGCCAGCAGCGAATGGACAGGGGCTGAAGCTTTCTTT. Translating gives CASSEWTGAEAFF.

The rearrangement links TRBV7-9 to TRBJ2-1, with unresolved D. The CDR3 contains 15 residues. V lost 8 bases and J lost 0, with 14 bases in between. Germline V CDR1 and CDR2: SEHNR, FQNEAQ (reference sequence). The CDR3 here is CASELPLSSYNEQFF. CDR3 coding DNA: TGTGCCAGCGAATTACCTTTGAGCTCCTACAATGAGCAGTTCTTC.